These 11 T cell receptor beta chains were sequenced from one sample in a study of beta chain features in type 1 diabetes (dated by TCRdb to 2017 to 2018). No antigen has been identified for these receptors. The full study reports these points: In all four CD4+ subsets, TCRB CDR3 length was moderately but significantly shorter in type 1 diabetes patients.

Library preparation employed the immunoSEQ multiplex PCR assay. All of the isolated RNA was reverse transcribed with the High Capacity cDNA Reverse Transcription Kit, so expressed TCRB transcripts were sequenced. TCRdb's version of the immuneACCESS table is confined to in-frame rearrangements and falls short of the full clone set. An unresolved V gene accounts for under half of the shortfall where checked; the remainder is of unknown origin. This sample is represented by over 200,000 clones; under 13% of them were singletons. The biggest ten clones account for about 0.018% of the sample. The sample consisted of naive CD4+ T cells from blood. According to the study, the label for this sample's cell subset or site signals: true naive CD4+ T cells. The receptors were sampled from a young man with type 1 diabetes.

This clone appeared a few times. The CDR3 here is CASSSLGTRDEQFF. In nucleotides, the CDR3 is TGTGCCAGCAGTTCCCTAGGTACTCGGGATGAGCAGTTCTTC. The chain carries TRBV28 and TRBJ2-1; D is undetermined. The germline V gene encodes CDR1 MDHEN and CDR2 SYDVKM. This CDR3 spans 14 amino acids. With 4 bases removed from V and 8 bases from J, the gap between germline ends came to 15 bases.

This clone was counted only a few times. The chain joins TRBV29-1 to TRBJ1-2; 7 positions match TRBD1. This CDR3 has 12 residues. Losses at the gene ends were 7 bases for V and 5 bases for J; bases not matched to a gene: 7. The germline CDR1 and CDR2 sequences are SQVTM and ANQGSEA. The CDR3 DNA sequence: TGCAGCGGAGGGACAGACGGTTATGGCTACACCTTC. It yields the protein CSGGTDGYGYTF.

This clone was picked up a small number of times. J is TRBJ2-3 and V is TRBV5-1, with TRBD1 matching over 10 bases. Per germline, CDR1 SGHRS and CDR2 YFSETQ. The ends lost 7 bases at V and 4 bases at J; junction bases unmatched: 6. This CDR3 is 14 amino acids long. The CDR3 nucleotides are TGCGCCAGCTCCGGGACAGGGGAACCAGATACGCAGTATTTT. This sequence encodes CASSGTGEPDTQYF.

This clone was recorded a few times. The rearrangement links TRBV28 to TRBJ2-7; the D is unclear. The CDR3 runs to 11 residues. Looked up from germline, CDR1 is MDHEN and CDR2 is SYDVKM. Trimming pared 5 bases from V and 6 bases from J, leaving 8 bases between. The CDR3 here is CASSLQVEQYF. DNA for the CDR3: TGTGCCAGCAGTCTTCAGGTCGAGCAGTACTTC.

This chain joins TRBV9 and TRBJ2-5; 14 bases map to TRBD2. The V segment lost 0 bases and the J segment 4 bases; nucleotides outside the gene matches: 5. The germline gives CDR1 SGDLS, CDR2 YYNGEE. The CDR3 has 17 amino acids. The chain's CDR3 is CASSVGTSGGSIETQYF. CDR3 coding DNA: TGTGCCAGCAGCGTAGGGACTAGCGGGGGGTCAATAGAGACCCAGTACTTC.

This clone showed up just a few times. CDR3 nucleotides: TGTGCCAGCATGGCGGACTCTTACAATGAGCAGTTCTTC. This gives the protein CASMADSYNEQFF. This chain uses TRBV7-6 with TRBJ2-1, with D tentatively TRBD2 (5 bases). The CDR3 contains 13 residues. Germline V gene lookup returns CDR1 SGHVS and CDR2 FNYEAQ. The ends were cut back, 7 bases at V and 4 bases at J, with 11 bases in the middle.

This chain uses TRBV7-3 with TRBJ1-1; D uncertain. The germline CDR1 and CDR2 sequences are SGHTA and FQGTGA. The CDR3 spans 13 residues. V lost 3 bases to trimming and J lost 5 bases, with 10 bases between them. The CDR3 loop is CASSFGRETEAFF. CDR3 bases: TGTGCCAGCAGCTTCGGCCGGGAAACTGAAGCTTTCTTT.

This clone was counted between two and nine times. The genes are TRBV4-3 and TRBJ2-6; maybe TRBD1 (5 bases). CDR1 is LGHNA and CDR2 is YSLEER in the germline V gene. This CDR3 region has 17 residues. V dropped 3 bases and J dropped 3 bases, with 15 bases sitting between them. CDR3 bases: TGCGCCAGCAGCCATTCGACAGTCATCAGTGGGGCCAACGTCCTGACTTTC. Translating gives CASSHSTVISGANVLTF.

The chain carries TRBV2 and TRBJ1-6; no firm D call. Germline V gene lookup returns CDR1 SNHLY and CDR2 FYNNEI. V was cut by 6 bases and J by 3 bases, with 9 bases left in between. This CDR3 contains 14 residues. The CDR3 region is CASSLRGYNSPLHF. CDR3 in DNA: TGTGCCAGCAGCCTGAGAGGCTATAATTCACCCCTCCACTTT.

Details on this clone: Distinct nucleotide sequences in the sample also encode this CDR3. The rearrangement uses TRBV9 and TRBJ2-2, with D uncertain. CDR1 SGDLS and CDR2 YYNGEE come from the germline V gene. V was trimmed by 2 bases and J by 4 bases, leaving 6 bases between them. The CDR3 is 13 amino acids. This chain's CDR3 is CASSVAGTGELFF. CDR3 nucleotide sequence: TGTGCCAGCAGCGTGGCAGGCACCGGGGAGCTGTTTTTT.

The J gene is TRBJ1-6, the V gene TRBV7-3, with TRBD1 identical over 10 bases. After removal of 5 bases from V and 8 bases from J, the junction contained 6 bases not matched to a gene. Germline V gene sequence: CDR1 SGHTA, CDR2 FQGTGA. The CDR3 is 15 residues long. The CDR3 region is CASSLAGTGDSPLHF. The DNA for the CDR3 is TGTGCCAGCAGCCTAGCTGGGACAGGGGATTCACCCCTCCACTTT.